A selection of T cell receptor beta chains follows, all from one sample in a study of control samples from healthy donors and cancer patients. Repertoires were generated with immunoSEQ multiplex PCR, while TCRdb's copy carries only in-frame clones and drops some. The sample has 100,000 to 150,000 clones; 80% to 95% are singletons. Material for sequencing was blood. The receptor set was obtained from a woman aged 45-65 years in good health. CDR3s include the opening cysteine and the closing phenylalanine or tryptophan. The order of the fields is clone size, D gene, V gene, J gene, CDR3 DNA, CDR3 protein. D genes are given only for firm matches. Rows may omit the clone size; those that give it use once, few, many or a size class.

>NA|NA|TRBV5-4|TRBJ1-2
TGTGCCAGCAGCTTGGATCCGGGAGCTAACTATGGCTACACCTTC
CASSLDPGANYGYTF
>NA|NA|TRBV28|TRBJ1-1
TGTGCCAGCAGCCCCCGGGTCACTGAAGCTTTCTTT
CASSPRVTEAFF
>NA|NA|TRBV18|TRBJ1-3
TGTGCCAGCTCACCAGTACAGGCTTCTGGAAACACCATATATTTT
CASSPVQASGNTIYF
>NA|NA|TRBV3-1/TRBV3-2|TRBJ2-7
TGTGCCAGCAGCCAAGAACCCCACGCTGGTGAGCAGTACTTC
CASSQEPHAGEQYF
>NA|NA|TRBV5-5|TRBJ2-7
TGTGCCAGCAGCCAAAAAAGGGACGGCATACTTTACGAGCAGTACTTC
CASSQKRDGILYEQYF
>NA|NA|TRBV19|TRBJ1-1
TGTGCCAGTAGTAACCCGACAGCTGAAGCTTTCTTT
CASSNPTAEAFF
>NA|NA|TRBV6-1|TRBJ1-2
TGTGCCAGCAGTGAAATTAGTTCGGGGAATGGCTACACCTTC
CASSEISSGNGYTF
>NA|TRBD1|TRBV7-8|TRBJ2-7
TGTGCCAGCAGCCTTTCGATCACAGGGGGCTCCCCCTACGAGCAGTACTTC
CASSLSITGGSPYEQYF
>few|NA|TRBV18|TRBJ1-4
TGTGCCAGCTCGTCAGGGTTTAATGAAAAACTGTTTTTT
CASSSGFNEKLFF
>NA|NA|TRBV6-5|TRBJ2-7
TGTGCCAGCAGTTCGGTGTGGGGAGACGAGCAGTACTTC
CASSSVWGDEQYF
>once|NA|TRBV27|TRBJ2-1
TGTGCCAGCAGTTTACGCCTAGACCCCTACAATGAGCAGTTCTTC
CASSLRLDPYNEQFF
>NA|TRBD2|TRBV2|TRBJ2-5
TGTGCCAGCAGCCCTATCGGGGGGCAAGAGACCCAGTACTTC
CASSPIGGQETQYF
>NA|NA|TRBV6-6|TRBJ1-5
TGTGCCAGCAGCCTAGGACTGAATCAGCCCCAGCATTTT
CASSLGLNQPQHF
>few|NA|TRBV6-1|TRBJ1-2
TGTGCCAGCAGTGATGATCCCGAGGGGCGAAACTATGGCTACACCTTC
CASSDDPEGRNYGYTF
>NA|NA|TRBV4-1|TRBJ2-5
TGCGCCAGCAGCCCCCAGGGTGTCCTTGGAGAGACCCAGTACTTC
CASSPQGVLGETQYF
>NA|NA|TRBV10-3|TRBJ1-3
TGTGCCATGCGCGGGGAAGGGTCTGGAAACACCATATATTTT
CAMRGEGSGNTIYF
>NA|NA|TRBV9|TRBJ1-4
TGTGCCAGCAGCCCGGGGGTTCATGAAAAACTGTTTTTT
CASSPGVHEKLFF
>NA|NA|TRBV5-1|TRBJ2-3
TGCGCCAGCAGCGCTACCCTAGAAGGTATGGAGTATTTT
CASSATLEGMEYF
>NA|NA|TRBV5-8|TRBJ1-2
TGTGCCAGCAGCTTGCGTTTGGGGTTGATAGACTATGGCTACACCTTC
CASSLRLGLIDYGYTF
>NA|NA|TRBV27|TRBJ2-1
TGTGCCAGCAGTTTACCGGGCCAGCCCTACAATGAGCAGTTCTTC
CASSLPGQPYNEQFF
>NA|NA|TRBV7-5|TRBJ1-6
TGTGCCAGAAGCTTTGGTCATATCTCCTATAATTCACCCCTCCACTTT
CARSFGHISYNSPLHF
>NA|NA|TRBV5-1|TRBJ1-3
TGCGCCAGCAGCTTGTCAGTCTCTGGAAACACCATATATTTT
CASSLSVSGNTIYF
>once|NA|TRBV24-1|TRBJ2-7
TGTGCCACCAGTGATTTGGCCGAGCAGTACTTC
CATSDLAEQYF
>NA|NA|TRBV3-1/TRBV3-2|TRBJ1-6
TGTGCCAGCAGCAGCGCCGGTTCACCCCTCCACTTT
CASSSAGSPLHF
>NA|NA|TRBV6-2/TRBV6-3|TRBJ2-5
TGTGCCAGCAGTTACTCGGACCTCCAGGAGACCCAGTACTTC
CASSYSDLQETQYF
>NA|NA|TRBV19|TRBJ2-1
TGTGCCAGTAGTATCGGCCAGGGGGGTGAGCAGTTCTTC
CASSIGQGGEQFF
>NA|NA|TRBV10-2|TRBJ1-1
TGCGCCAGCAGTCCCACGCTTGGGACTGAAGCTTTCTTT
CASSPTLGTEAFF
>NA|NA|TRBV10-3|TRBJ1-1
TGTGCCATGGGGGGGTCGGTAGGAGCTGAAGCTTTCTTT
CAMGGSVGAEAFF
>NA|NA|TRBV3-1/TRBV3-2|TRBJ1-2
TGTGCCAGCAGCCAAAGCGAACCCGGTGGTGGCTACACCTTC
CASSQSEPGGGYTF
>NA|NA|TRBV3-1/TRBV3-2|TRBJ1-2
TGTGCCAGCAGCCAAGGTCAGGGGCCGTTGGAGGGCTACACCTTC
CASSQGQGPLEGYTF
>NA|NA|TRBV15|TRBJ1-5
TGTGCCACACATTCCGGACAGAACAATCAGCCCCAGCATTTT
CATHSGQNNQPQHF
>NA|NA|TRBV2|TRBJ1-3
TGTGCCAGCAGTCGGGGGGAGTCTGGAAACACCATATATTTT
CASSRGESGNTIYF
>NA|TRBD1|TRBV6-5|TRBJ2-1
TGTGCCAGCAGCGGGGACAGGGATTACGGTGAGCAGTTCTTC
CASSGDRDYGEQFF
>NA|NA|TRBV28|TRBJ1-3
TGTGCCAGCAGTTTACGAGAAACCATCTCTGGAAACACCATATATTTT
CASSLRETISGNTIYF
>NA|NA|TRBV27|TRBJ1-2
TGTGCCAGCAGTTTCTCTAGTGACTATGGCTACACCTTC
CASSFSSDYGYTF
>NA|NA|TRBV5-3|TRBJ2-3
TGTGCCAGAAGAAAAGGAGACAGGTTCGTTGATACGCAGTATTTT
CARRKGDRFVDTQYF
>NA|TRBD2|TRBV7-2|TRBJ2-2
TGTGCCAGCAGCTTAGGATCTAGCGGGAGTCGGACCGGGGAGCTGTTTTTT
CASSLGSSGSRTGELFF
>few|NA|TRBV25-1|TRBJ1-2
TGTGCCAGCAGCGAAGGGCAGGGCTATGGCTACACCTTC
CASSEGQGYGYTF
>NA|TRBD1|TRBV10-1|TRBJ1-1
TGCGCCAGCAGTGGACGGACAGGGCCGAACACTGAAGCTTTCTTT
CASSGRTGPNTEAFF
>once|TRBD2|TRBV6-5|TRBJ2-2
TGTGCCAGCAGCCGACTAGCGGACCACACCGGGGAGCTGTTTTTT
CASSRLADHTGELFF
>few|TRBD1|TRBV5-6|TRBJ2-1
TGTGCCAGCAGCAGGGCCGGGACAGGGGTCTCCTACAATGAGCAGTTCTTC
CASSRAGTGVSYNEQFF
>NA|NA|TRBV2|TRBJ2-7
TGTGCCAGCAATGGGGGGTCATATGGATGGGTTGGCTACGAGCAGTACTTC
CASNGGSYGWVGYEQYF